One sample yielded the 31 T cell receptor beta chains listed below, sequenced in a study of blood T cell repertoires in COVID-19 (dated by TCRdb to the early 2020s). Library construction relied on the immunoSEQ multiplex PCR assay. The clones in this table, taken by TCRdb from immuneACCESS, are in-frame only. Not every clone is retained; where verified, under half of the shortfall comes from an unresolved V gene, and the cause of the rest is unknown. The sample table lists roughly 220,000 clones, approximately 80% of them with a count of one. The top ten clones comprise 15% to 20% of the sample. Sequences were obtained from peripheral blood. The source is a man aged 25 to 40 with active or convalescent COVID-19.

The chain is built from TRBV28 and TRBJ2-7, with 10 bases identical to TRBD2. Germline V gene sequence: CDR1 MDHEN, CDR2 SYDVKM. Losses at the gene ends were 6 bases for V and 2 bases for J; bases not matched to a gene: 7. This CDR3 has 15 residues. In DNA, the CDR3 is TGTGCCAGCAGGCCCTTAGCGGGGGGACCCTACGAGCAGTACTTC. Translated, it gives CASRPLAGGPYEQYF.

This sequence joins TRBV3-1 (or the pseudogene TRBV3-2) and TRBJ1-3; D perhaps matches TRBD1 (5 bases). V lost 4 bases and J lost 0, with 19 bases in between. This CDR3 is built from 18 residues. Germline CDR1 and CDR2: LGHDT and YNNKEL (reference sequence). Here the CDR3 reads CASSRGTGAGNSGNTIYF. The CDR3 coding sequence is TGTGCCAGCAGCCGAGGGACCGGGGCGGGGAACTCTGGAAACACCATATATTTT.

CDR3 residues: CASSQARTGRADTQYF. The CDR3 coding sequence is TGTGCCAGCAGCCAAGCTCGGACAGGGAGGGCAGATACGCAGTATTTT. The chain employs TRBV14 and TRBJ2-3; D may be TRBD1 (8 bases). V lost 1 base and J lost 4, with 15 bases in between. The CDR3 runs to 16 residues. Per the germline V gene, CDR1 is SGHDN and CDR2 is FVKESK.

V gene TRBV18 combines with J gene TRBJ2-5, with 7 bases aligning to TRBD1. Germline CDR1 reads KGHSH; CDR2 reads LQKENI. The CDR3 consists of 13 residues. J gave up 4 bases and V 4 bases, and 3 bases lay outside the gene matches. CDR3 coding DNA: TGTGCCAGCTCACTACAGGGGAGAGAGACCCAGTACTTC. Residues: CASSLQGRETQYF.

This clone was detected only a few times. J is TRBJ1-5 and V is TRBV19; 8 positions match TRBD1. There are 17 residues in the CDR3. J lost 0 bases, V lost 1 base, and 5 bases had no gene match. Germline V gives CDR1 LNHDA, CDR2 SQIVND (reference sequence). The CDR3 loop is CASSIARTGSSNQPQHF. CDR3 nucleotide sequence: TGTGCCAGTAGTATAGCAAGGACAGGGAGTAGCAATCAGCCCCAGCATTTT.

This sequence joins TRBV20-1 and TRBJ2-7; TRBD1 aligns across 11 bases. Per the germline V gene, CDR1 is DFQATT and CDR2 is SNEGSKA (reference sequence). Trimming cost V 5 bases and J 2 bases; bases outside gene matches: 11. The CDR3 is 16 amino acids. CDR3 amino acids: CSAGGTGGHITYEQYF. The CDR3 bases are TGCAGTGCTGGTGGGACAGGGGGACACATCACCTACGAGCAGTACTTC.

The table lists this clone with a few counts. The J gene is TRBJ2-1, the V gene TRBV3-1 (or the pseudogene TRBV3-2); TRBD1 might be the D (5 bases). The CDR3 spans 15 residues. Germline loops: CDR1 LGHDT, CDR2 YNNKEL (reference sequence). Trimming cost V 2 bases and J 1 base, with 9 bases left between them. The CDR3 coding sequence is TGTGCCAGCAGCCAAAGGGGTGCTTCCTACAATGAGCAGTTCTTC. It yields the protein CASSQRGASYNEQFF.

This sequence joins TRBV10-3 and TRBJ1-5; 7 bases are a match to TRBD1. CDR1 ENHRY and CDR2 SYGVKD come from the germline V gene. J gave up 7 bases and V 3 bases, and 6 bases lay outside the gene matches. This CDR3 comprises 14 residues. DNA of the CDR3: TGTGCCATCAGTGAAACAGGGGAAGGACAGCCCCAGCATTTT. Protein product: CAISETGEGQPQHF.

This chain joins TRBV15 and TRBJ2-7, with 9 bases lining up with TRBD1. Trimming took 2 bases from V and 0 from J; bases not matched to a gene: 5. The length of the CDR3 is 16 residues. CDR1 is LNHNV and CDR2 is YYDKDF in the germline V gene (reference sequence). The CDR3 protein is CATSRPRGQGSYEQYF. CDR3 DNA sequence: TGTGCCACCAGCAGACCCCGGGGACAGGGCTCCTACGAGCAGTACTTC.

On this clone: At one end, the junction sequence differs from germline, possibly due to a read error. The V and J genes are TRBV28 and TRBJ2-3; 12 nucleotides agree with TRBD2. The CDR3 is made up of 12 amino acids. The germline V gene encodes CDR1 MDHEN and CDR2 SYDVKM. The CDR3 spells CASSPRTSGDHF. As DNA, the CDR3 is TGTGCCAGCAGTCCACGGACTAGCGGGGACCATTTT. Based on the CDR3 plus reference TRBV28 and TRBJ2-3, the full variable domain is DVKVTQSSRYLVKRTGEKVFLECVQDMDHENMFWYRQDPGLGLRLIYFSYDVKMKEKGDIPEGYSVSREKKERFSLILESASTNQTSMYLCASSPRTSGDHFGPGTRLTVL.

This clone was seen just once. The chain joins TRBV21-1 to TRBJ2-4; the table gives TRBD2 as D, unverified against the DNA. TRBV21-1 is assigned pseudogene status. The CDR3 spans 16 residues. The CDR3 coding sequence is TGTGCCAGCCGCTGGCTCCAGCGGGAGGAGTTAGACATTCAGTACTTC. Residues: CASRWLQREELDIQYF.

The chain recombines TRBV2 with TRBJ1-1; 7 nucleotides agree with TRBD1. There are 12 residues in the CDR3. Germline lookup yields CDR1 SNHLY and CDR2 FYNNEI. V lost 6 bases to trimming and J lost 8 bases; unmatched junction nucleotides: 6. CDR3 in amino acids: CASRKGAPEAFF. CDR3 coding DNA: TGTGCCAGCAGGAAGGGGGCCCCCGAAGCTTTCTTT.

In DNA form, the CDR3 reads TGTGCCAGCAGTTTACTAGCGCAGACCCAGTACTTC. It is translated as CASSLLAQTQYF. The chain employs TRBV28 and TRBJ2-5; weak D call: TRBD2 (6 bases). The V and J ends lost 2 bases and 6 bases respectively, with 7 bases between them. Germline V lookup: CDR1 MDHEN, CDR2 SYDVKM. The CDR3 sequence is 12 residues long. Drawing the rest from reference TRBV28 and TRBJ2-5, the complete variable domain is DVKVTQSSRYLVKRTGEKVFLECVQDMDHENMFWYRQDPGLGLRLIYFSYDVKMKEKGDIPEGYSVSREKKERFSLILESASTNQTSMYLCASSLLAQTQYFGPGTRLLVL.

V usage is TRBV25-1 and J usage is TRBJ1-1, with D perhaps matching TRBD1 (5 bases). V was shortened by 0 bases and J by 8 bases, with 13 bases between the two germline ends. The CDR3 length is 14 residues. Germline-derived CDR1 and CDR2 are MGHDK and SYGVNS. In nucleotides, the CDR3 is TGTGCCAGCAGTGAATATGGGGGGGGACGAGAAGCTTTCTTT. Protein sequence: CASSEYGGGREAFF.

The J gene is TRBJ1-2, the V gene TRBV9; 8 bases are a match to TRBD1. Germline V CDR1 and CDR2: SGDLS, YYNGEE. Unmatched junction bases numbered 3, after V lost 0 bases and J lost 5 bases. The CDR3 has 14 residues. CDR3 coding DNA: TGTGCCAGCAGCGTAGGAGACAGGGGTTATGGCTACACCTTC. It codes for CASSVGDRGYGYTF. The full variable domain, in which reference TRBV9 and TRBJ1-2 provide the parts outside the CDR3, is DSGVTQTPKHLITATGQRVTLRCSPRSGDLSVYWYQQSLDQGLQFLIQYYNGEERAKGNILERFSAQQFPDLHSELNLSSLELGDSALYFCASSVGDRGYGYTFGSGTRLTVV.

The rearrangement joins TRBV6-5 to TRBJ2-7, with TRBD2 identical over 10 bases. Germline lookup yields CDR1 MNHEY and CDR2 SVGAGI. V shed 0 bases, J shed 0 bases, and the junction held 2 bases outside the gene matches. The length of the CDR3 is 16 residues. In nucleotides, the CDR3 is TGTGCCAGCAGTTACTCCCGACTAGCGGGCTCCTACGAGCAGTACTTC. Translated: CASSYSRLAGSYEQYF.

There are a few counts of this clone. The chain carries TRBV5-1 and TRBJ2-7, with D tentatively TRBD2 (5 bases). From germline, CDR1 is SGHRS and CDR2 YFSETQ. V shed 3 bases and J shed 4 bases, with 14 bases lying between them. There are 14 residues in the CDR3. CDR3 region: CASSSGSSPYEQYF. The CDR3 DNA sequence: TGCGCCAGCAGCTCGGGATCATCCCCATACGAGCAGTACTTC.

This clone has only one observation. The chain has TRBV5-6 and TRBJ2-7, with TRBD1 matching over 9 bases. CDR1 and CDR2 from the germline V gene are SGHDT and YYEEEE. The CDR3 spans 14 residues. The ends lost 4 bases at V and 6 bases at J; junction bases unmatched: 8. CDR3 residues: CASSPGTGRGEQYF. The CDR3 bases are TGTGCCAGCAGCCCCGGGACAGGGCGCGGCGAGCAGTACTTC.

The chain uses TRBV24-1 and TRBJ2-7; D might be TRBD1 (6 bases). The CDR3 has 14 residues. V dropped 3 bases and J dropped 2 bases, with 10 bases sitting between them. The germline CDR1 and CDR2 sequences are KGHDR and SFDVKD. The CDR3 is CATSDRQVPYEQYF. The DNA of the CDR3 is TGTGCCACCAGTGATCGACAGGTTCCCTACGAGCAGTACTTC.

This chain uses TRBV11-2 with TRBJ2-5; 8 bases fit TRBD1. This CDR3 spans 13 amino acids. In germline, CDR1 is SGHAT, CDR2 FQNNGV. V trimming: 5 bases; J trimming: 9 bases; junction bases outside the gene matches: 8. CDR3 in amino acids: CASSPDRAGAQYF. The CDR3, as DNA: TGTGCCAGCAGCCCGGACAGGGCTGGGGCCCAGTACTTC.

V gene TRBV27 combines with J gene TRBJ2-7; the match to TRBD1 covers 7 bases. V lost 7 bases and J lost 3; bases outside the gene matches: 9. This CDR3 region has 14 residues. CDR1 is MNHEY and CDR2 is SMNVEV in the germline V gene (reference sequence). The CDR3 protein is CASTTGQTSYEQYF. Written as DNA, the CDR3 is TGTGCCAGCACCACGGGACAGACCAGCTACGAGCAGTACTTC.

This rearrangement joins TRBV27 to TRBJ2-4; tentatively, D is TRBD1 (6 bases). CDR1 is MNHEY, CDR2 SMNVEV, per germline (reference sequence). The germline V and J ends were trimmed by 6 bases and 10 bases, with 10 bases remaining between them. This CDR3 comprises 11 residues. This CDR3 is CASSKDSIQYF. The CDR3 bases are TGTGCCAGCAGCAAGGACAGTATTCAGTACTTC.

V usage is TRBV30 and J usage is TRBJ2-3; 9 bases fit TRBD2. V lost 3 bases and J lost 0; bases outside the gene matches: 7. Germline V gene sequence: CDR1 GTSNPN, CDR2 SVGIG (reference sequence). The CDR3 contains 16 residues. The CDR3 protein is CAWRRSGRRSTDTQYF. The DNA for the CDR3 is TGTGCCTGGAGAAGGAGCGGGAGGCGAAGCACAGATACGCAGTATTTT.

V is TRBV24-1 and J is TRBJ1-4; TRBD1 agrees at 8 bases. The CDR3 has 13 residues. The V segment lost 5 bases and the J segment 5 bases; nucleotides outside the gene matches: 0. CDR1 KGHDR and CDR2 SFDVKD come from the germline V gene. CDR3 nucleotides: TGTGCCACCAGTGGGACAGGGAATGAAAAACTGTTTTTT. This sequence encodes CATSGTGNEKLFF.

This chain uses TRBV29-1 with TRBJ1-1; D not resolved. Trimming cost V 6 bases and J 2 bases, with 13 bases left between them. The CDR3 loop spans 13 amino acids. Germline V lookup: CDR1 SQVTM, CDR2 ANQGSEA. The CDR3 is CSVASGSNTEAFF. The CDR3 DNA sequence: TGCAGCGTGGCCTCCGGGTCCAACACTGAAGCTTTCTTT.

This clone was seen once. The chain employs TRBV19 and TRBJ2-5; 7 bases are shared with TRBD2. The germline V gene encodes CDR1 LNHDA and CDR2 SQIVND (reference sequence). With V trimmed by 3 bases and J by 4 bases, 8 bases remained unmatched. This CDR3 region has 15 residues. The CDR3 region has the DNA TGTGCCAGTAGTATTGCGGCTAGCGGCGGAGAGACCCAGTACTTC. It codes for CASSIAASGGETQYF.

This clone showed up just once. This chain joins TRBV4-2 and TRBJ2-5; 8 bases map to TRBD2. Germline-derived CDR1 and CDR2 are LGHNA and YNFKEQ. V was pared by 0 bases and J by 4 bases, with 7 bases of the junction left unmatched. This CDR3 comprises 16 residues. CDR3 loop: CASSQEVGGAGETQYF. CDR3 DNA sequence: TGTGCCAGCAGCCAAGAAGTCGGGGGGGCGGGAGAGACCCAGTACTTC.

The V and J genes are TRBV4-3 and TRBJ1-1, with 7 nucleotides matching TRBD1. Germline values: CDR1 LGHNA, CDR2 YSLEER. This CDR3 has 15 residues. J was trimmed by 1 base and V by 2 bases; bases with no gene match: 4. CDR3 protein: CASSQSRGKNTEAFF. As DNA, the CDR3 is TGCGCCAGCAGCCAAAGCAGGGGGAAGAACACTGAAGCTTTCTTT.

V usage is TRBV6-4 and J usage is TRBJ1-1; 7 bases agree with TRBD1. CDR1 is MRHNA, CDR2 SNTAGT, per germline. The V gene end was trimmed by 6 bases and the J gene end by 4 bases; junction bases not matched to a gene: 11. The CDR3 runs to 15 residues. The CDR3 coding sequence is TGTGCCAGCAGCCCAGGGGGTAGATGGAGCACTGAAGCTTTCTTT. The encoded protein is CASSPGGRWSTEAFF.

The genes are TRBV3-1 (or the pseudogene TRBV3-2) and TRBJ1-5; D call uncertain. The CDR3 has 14 residues. Germline V lookup: CDR1 LGHDT, CDR2 YNNKEL (reference sequence). The V end was cut by 5 bases, the J end by 0 bases, with 8 bases between. As DNA, the CDR3 is TGTGCCAGCAGCTCACAGTATAGCAATCAGCCCCAGCATTTT. As protein: CASSSQYSNQPQHF.

This rearrangement joins TRBV28 to TRBJ2-5; 7 nucleotides align to TRBD2. The CDR3 runs 15 residues. V shed 2 bases and J 1 base; nucleotides not matched to a gene: 4. Germline-derived CDR1 and CDR2 are MDHEN and SYDVKM. The CDR3 protein is CASSLAGVTQETQYF. DNA for the CDR3: TGTGCCAGCAGTTTAGCGGGGGTTACCCAAGAGACCCAGTACTTC.